This TCR beta chain was sequenced during a study of cytotoxic CD8 clonotypes in ibrutinib-treated CLL. The CDR3 spans 15 residues. Germline assignment: CDR1 MNHEY and CDR2 SVGAGI. Trimming removed 5 bases from V and 5 bases from J, with 19 bases in between. Some clones are missing from TCRdb's copy, which holds only in-frame ones; the method was immunoSEQ multiplex PCR. Among over 65,000 clones listed, 79% were seen once. Whole-study findings and limits: Elevated clonality accompanied ibrutinib response, with a return toward baseline values at progression.

A note on this clone: Antigen: not known.

This TCR was recovered from a human donor with chronic lymphocytic leukemia. The sequences come from PBMCs, collected after 12 months of ibrutinib treatment. The chain recombines TRBV6-5 with TRBJ2-7; possibly TRBD2 for D (6 bases). This chain's CDR3 is CASSGGTPRRNEQYF. In nucleotides, the CDR3 is TGTGCCAGCAGTGGCGGGACGCCCCGTCGGAACGAGCAGTACTTC.